Given below is one T cell receptor (beta chain) in context. The target antigen is unknown. These data belong to a study of post-analysis software for immune sequencing data. Study background: Patients had relapsing-remitting, secondary progressive or progressive-relapsing multiple sclerosis; some lacked subtype. Study outcomes and limitations: Comparison of patients with controls showed 4 to 6 TRBV segments more frequent in patients, TRBV5-6, TRBV5-1 and TRBV20-1 among them. Significantly lower normalized Chao1 diversity was seen in multiple sclerosis patients than in controls.

The authors incorporated unique molecular identifiers into the TCR beta cDNA libraries. One entry per CDR3 protein results from TCRdb running MiXCR on the PCR reads. The sample holds 750,000 to 950,000 distinct CDR3 sequences, roughly 50% seen once. V lost 1 base and J lost 3, with 10 bases in between. CDR1 and CDR2 (germline): LNHNV, YYDKDF (reference sequence). The CDR3 sequence is 14 residues long. The specimen was blood. The J gene is TRBJ2-7, the V gene TRBV15; tentatively, D is TRBD2 (6 bases). The receptor was isolated from a girl under 18 with multiple sclerosis. CDR3 bases: TGTGCCACCAGCAGAGGCGGGGAGAACTACGAGCAGTACTTC. It is translated as CATSRGGENYEQYF.